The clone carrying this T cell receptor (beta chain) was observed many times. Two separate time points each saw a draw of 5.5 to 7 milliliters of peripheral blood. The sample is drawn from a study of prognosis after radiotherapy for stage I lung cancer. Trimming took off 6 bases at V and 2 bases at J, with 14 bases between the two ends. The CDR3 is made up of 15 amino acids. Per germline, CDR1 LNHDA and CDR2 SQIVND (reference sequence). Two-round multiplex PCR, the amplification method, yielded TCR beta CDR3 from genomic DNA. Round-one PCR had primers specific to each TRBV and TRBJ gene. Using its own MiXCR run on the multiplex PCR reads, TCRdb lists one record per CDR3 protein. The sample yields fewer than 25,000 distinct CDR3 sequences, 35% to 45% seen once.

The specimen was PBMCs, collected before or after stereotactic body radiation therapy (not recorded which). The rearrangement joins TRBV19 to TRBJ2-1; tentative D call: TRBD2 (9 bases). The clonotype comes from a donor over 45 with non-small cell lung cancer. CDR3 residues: CASRAGGQAYNEQFF. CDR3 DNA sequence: TGTGCCAGTAGAGCGGGGGGACAGGCCTACAATGAGCAGTTCTTC.